The 3 T cell receptor beta chains below all came from one sample that was sequenced in a study of T-cell reconstitution after alpha-beta-depleted transplantation in children. Researchers prepared the TCRbeta library using unique molecular identifiers, the study reports. TCRdb called the PCR reads again in MiXCR, with one record for every CDR3 protein. The sample contains approximately 350,000 distinct CDR3 sequences, under 20% of which appear only once. Sequencing was performed on PBMCs, mostly from graft donor cells, taken 360 days after TCRalphabeta/CD19-depleted stem cell transplant. These receptors all stem from a male patient aged 2-10 years who had a stem cell transplant for acute lymphoblastic leukemia, so the T cells may come from the graft donor.

The V gene is TRBV7-2, the J gene TRBJ2-3; TRBD2 matches 15 bases. In germline, CDR1 is SGHTA, CDR2 FQGNSA. This CDR3 contains 17 residues. V was clipped by 5 bases and J by 4 bases; unmatched bases: 7. The CDR3 region is CASSTSRTSGRADTQYF. The DNA of the CDR3 is TGTGCCAGCAGCACATCTAGGACTAGCGGGAGGGCAGATACGCAGTATTTT.

This clonotype was counted only a few times. The V call is TRBV12-3 or TRBV12-4, the J call TRBJ1-4; D not certain. The V end was cut by 2 bases, the J end by 5 bases, with 9 bases between. The CDR3 is made up of 14 amino acids. The CDR3 reads CASSLQLINEKLFF. CDR3 in DNA: TGTGCCAGCAGTTTACAGCTGATAAATGAAAAACTGTTTTTT.

This clonotype was seen a handful of times. V is TRBV5-1 and J is TRBJ2-7; 8 bases line up with TRBD1. V lost 1 base to trimming and J lost 3 bases; unmatched junction nucleotides: 9. This CDR3 contains 16 residues. CDR1 is SGHRS, CDR2 YFSETQ, per germline. For the CDR3, the DNA is TGCGCCAGCAGCTTGAGTCCTCAGGGGGCATACTACGAGCAGTACTTC. It yields the protein CASSLSPQGAYYEQYF. Supplemented by reference TRBV5-1 and TRBJ2-7, the full variable domain reads KAGVTQTPRYLIKTRGQQVTLSCSPISGHRSVSWYQQTPGQGLQFLFEYFSETQRNKGNFPGRFSGRQFSNSRSEMNVSTLELGDSALYLCASSLSPQGAYYEQYFGPGTRLTVT.